This TCR beta chain was identified in a study of blood T cell repertoires in COVID-19. For the study at large: T cells, B-cell-depleted T cells, or PBMCs provided the cDNA or gDNA that served as material.

Per the study methods: The authors estimated nucleated cell counts from reference gene primer amplification. TCRdb keeps only in-frame clones here, not all; method: immunoSEQ multiplex PCR. The V and J calls and clone size are taken from that table; D and trimming were inferred from the DNA. The sample has about 210,000 clones, around 92% seen once. V was clipped by 5 bases and J by 5 bases; unmatched bases: 6. The germline gives CDR1 SNHLY, CDR2 FYNNEI. CDR3 length: 14 residues. The rearrangement uses TRBV2 and TRBJ2-5; 9 bases agree with TRBD1. The TCR sequence derives from a man aged 25 to 40 with acute or convalescent COVID-19. The sample taken for sequencing was peripheral blood. CDR3 residues: CASSRTGGSETQYF. DNA for the CDR3: TGTGCCAGCAGTAGAACAGGGGGCTCTGAGACCCAGTACTTC.